There are many counts of the clone carrying this T cell receptor (beta chain). Its antigen remains unknown. The trim removed 4 bases at V and 3 bases at J, leaving 8 bases unmatched. CDR3 length: 16 amino acids. CDR1 and CDR2 (germline): MGHRA, YSYEKL. This sample is drawn from a study of response to subunit inactivated influenza vaccine. General study findings and limits: The authors put forward the suggestion that each seasonal influenza vaccination may bring in only a limited number of new T cells.

TCRdb re-derived calls from the RT-PCR reads in MiXCR, one entry per CDR3 protein. Of more than 500,000 distinct CDR3 sequences detected, approximately 10% appear once; the ten largest clones hold roughly 9.6%. Separately, the same data were catalogued under a study of T cells expressing NK-cell markers. Turning to that study: The authors made TCR beta cDNA libraries by 5'RACE template switching. This switching added a universal primer site and UMIs. Seven sequenced donors out of eight were HCMV-seropositive, one seronegative.

This sample comprised PBMCs from blood, obtained on the day of vaccination. The clonotype was recovered from a man in his forties or fifties who received an inactivated influenza vaccine. This chain connects TRBV4-1 to TRBJ1-5; 8 bases align to TRBD1. CDR3 in DNA: TGCGCCAGCAGCCCTTACGGGACAGGCGACAATCAGCCCCAGCATTTT. It codes for CASSPYGTGDNQPQHF.